These 10 T cell receptor beta chains originate from one sample sequenced in a study of T cell responses to AZD1222 COVID-19 vaccine. Clones were sequenced by immunoSEQ multiplex PCR, and TCRdb holds only the in-frame ones, with some missing. The sample has some 150,000 clones; about 90% are singletons. This material consisted of peripheral blood, taken 28 days after the second AZD1222 dose. These receptor sequences come from an adult who received the AZD1222 COVID-19 vaccine.

The chain couples TRBV2 to TRBJ1-1; the D gene is possibly TRBD1 (6 bases). V lost 6 bases to trimming and J lost 3 bases, with 11 bases between them. Germline V gives CDR1 SNHLY, CDR2 FYNNEI. The CDR3 runs 13 residues. CDR3 sequence reads: CASSNRVYTEAFF. CDR3 coding DNA: TGTGCCAGCAGCAACAGGGTATACACTGAAGCTTTCTTT.

The chain has TRBV6-5 and TRBJ1-2; D perhaps matches TRBD1 (5 bases). V gave up 0 bases and J gave up 6 bases, with 11 bases separating them. From germline, CDR1 is MNHEY and CDR2 SVGAGI. CDR3 size: 14 residues. CDR3 in amino acids: CASSYSRTTDGYTF. The CDR3 DNA is TGTGCCAGCAGTTACTCCAGGACAACGGATGGCTACACCTTC.

The chain joins TRBV28 to TRBJ2-7; 11 bases line up with TRBD1. Trimming took 5 bases from V and 4 from J; bases not matched to a gene: 7. CDR3 size: 15 residues. Germline lookup yields CDR1 MDHEN and CDR2 SYDVKM. CDR3 sequence: CASSPRTGGSYEQYF. The CDR3 nucleotides read TGTGCCAGCAGTCCCAGGACAGGGGGCTCGTACGAGCAGTACTTC. Complete variable domain (other parts from reference TRBV28 and TRBJ2-7): DVKVTQSSRYLVKRTGEKVFLECVQDMDHENMFWYRQDPGLGLRLIYFSYDVKMKEKGDIPEGYSVSREKKERFSLILESASTNQTSMYLCASSPRTGGSYEQYFGPGTRLTVT.

This clone was counted a single time. V is TRBV25-1 and J is TRBJ1-5; TRBD1 might be the D (5 bases). From germline, CDR1 is MGHDK and CDR2 SYGVNS. Trimming stripped 2 bases from V and 6 bases from J, with 17 bases between. CDR3 length: 16 amino acids. CDR3 region: CASSEGGREFSQPQHF. The CDR3 DNA sequence: TGTGCCAGCAGTGAAGGTGGCAGGGAGTTCAGTCAGCCCCAGCATTTT.

The chain carries TRBV29-1 and TRBJ2-3, with D tentatively TRBD2 (5 bases). This CDR3 spans 14 amino acids. V shed 3 bases and J shed 3 bases, with 13 bases lying between them. Germline lookup yields CDR1 SQVTM and CDR2 ANQGSEA. The CDR3 DNA sequence: TGCAGCGTTGAGGATCGGGGTTTAACAGATACGCAGTATTTT. It codes for CSVEDRGLTDTQYF.

The chain carries TRBV30 and TRBJ1-4; no clear D gene. This CDR3 is 12 amino acids long. V was pared by 3 bases and J by 6 bases, with 8 bases between. Germline V gives CDR1 GTSNPN, CDR2 SVGIG (reference sequence). The CDR3 DNA is TGTGCCTGGAGCGGGTCCTATGAAAAACTGTTTTTT. This codes for CAWSGSYEKLFF.

The gene calls are TRBV9 and TRBJ1-2; no firm D call. Germline lookup yields CDR1 SGDLS and CDR2 YYNGEE. Trimming took 0 bases from V and 2 from J, leaving 8 bases between them. CDR3 length: 14 residues. This CDR3 is CASSVEVGNYGYTF. The CDR3, as DNA: TGTGCCAGCAGCGTAGAAGTCGGAAACTATGGCTACACCTTC.

The chain uses TRBV20-1 and TRBJ1-1; no clear D. Per germline, CDR1 DFQATT and CDR2 SNEGSKA (reference sequence). The CDR3 is 11 amino acids. The CDR3 coding sequence is TGCAGCTCTTCAGAGAACACTGAAGCTTTCTTT. Encoded protein: CSSSENTEAFF.

The chain joins TRBV7-9 to TRBJ2-7, with D maybe TRBD2 (5 bases). Per the germline V gene, CDR1 is SEHNR and CDR2 is FQNEAQ (reference sequence). The CDR3 length is 12 residues. Trimming pared 6 bases from V and 7 bases from J, leaving 13 bases between. For the CDR3, the DNA is TGTGCCAGCAGGAACCCCCGAGGGGAGCAGTACTTC. This gives the protein CASRNPRGEQYF. Drawing the rest from reference TRBV7-9 and TRBJ2-7, the complete variable domain is DTGVSQNPRHKITKRGQNVTFRCDPISEHNRLYWYRQTLGQGPEFLTYFQNEAQLEKSRLLSDRFSAERPKGSFSTLEIQRTEQGDSAMYLCASRNPRGEQYFGPGTRLTVT.

The genes are TRBV24-1 and TRBJ2-3; D is tentatively TRBD1 or TRBD2 (5 bases each). The germline V gene has CDR1 KGHDR and CDR2 SFDVKD. The V end lost 1 base, the J end lost 1 base, and 8 bases lay between the germline ends. The CDR3 covers 15 residues. CDR3 bases: TGTGCCACCAGTGATTTTGGGGGTCGCACAGATACGCAGTATTTT. As protein: CATSDFGGRTDTQYF.